This T cell receptor (beta chain) comes out of a study of PD-L1 blockade in urothelial cancer. The overall study: Patients took up atezolizumab in the mid-2010s at 1,200 mg intravenously every 3 weeks. Blood underwent analysis 3 weeks (second dose) and 6 weeks after treatment began.

Trimming pared 1 base from V and 1 base from J, leaving 10 bases between. The CDR3 contains 16 residues. The germline gives CDR1 SGHTA, CDR2 FQGNSA. Generated by immunoSEQ multiplex PCR, the TCRdb table keeps only in-frame clones and is missing some. The sample lists about 43,000 clones; more than 70% were seen once. The cohort comprised individuals with locally advanced or metastatic urothelial carcinoma. The receptor comes from a woman in her fifties or sixties with urothelial cancer. The chain links TRBV7-2 to TRBJ2-2; tentative D call: TRBD1 (6 bases). Material: PBMCs, obtained around atezolizumab (anti-PD-L1) treatment. The chain's CDR3 is CASSLVGAGNTGELFF. The CDR3 region has the DNA TGTGCCAGCAGCTTAGTGGGGGCCGGGAACACCGGGGAGCTGTTTTTT.